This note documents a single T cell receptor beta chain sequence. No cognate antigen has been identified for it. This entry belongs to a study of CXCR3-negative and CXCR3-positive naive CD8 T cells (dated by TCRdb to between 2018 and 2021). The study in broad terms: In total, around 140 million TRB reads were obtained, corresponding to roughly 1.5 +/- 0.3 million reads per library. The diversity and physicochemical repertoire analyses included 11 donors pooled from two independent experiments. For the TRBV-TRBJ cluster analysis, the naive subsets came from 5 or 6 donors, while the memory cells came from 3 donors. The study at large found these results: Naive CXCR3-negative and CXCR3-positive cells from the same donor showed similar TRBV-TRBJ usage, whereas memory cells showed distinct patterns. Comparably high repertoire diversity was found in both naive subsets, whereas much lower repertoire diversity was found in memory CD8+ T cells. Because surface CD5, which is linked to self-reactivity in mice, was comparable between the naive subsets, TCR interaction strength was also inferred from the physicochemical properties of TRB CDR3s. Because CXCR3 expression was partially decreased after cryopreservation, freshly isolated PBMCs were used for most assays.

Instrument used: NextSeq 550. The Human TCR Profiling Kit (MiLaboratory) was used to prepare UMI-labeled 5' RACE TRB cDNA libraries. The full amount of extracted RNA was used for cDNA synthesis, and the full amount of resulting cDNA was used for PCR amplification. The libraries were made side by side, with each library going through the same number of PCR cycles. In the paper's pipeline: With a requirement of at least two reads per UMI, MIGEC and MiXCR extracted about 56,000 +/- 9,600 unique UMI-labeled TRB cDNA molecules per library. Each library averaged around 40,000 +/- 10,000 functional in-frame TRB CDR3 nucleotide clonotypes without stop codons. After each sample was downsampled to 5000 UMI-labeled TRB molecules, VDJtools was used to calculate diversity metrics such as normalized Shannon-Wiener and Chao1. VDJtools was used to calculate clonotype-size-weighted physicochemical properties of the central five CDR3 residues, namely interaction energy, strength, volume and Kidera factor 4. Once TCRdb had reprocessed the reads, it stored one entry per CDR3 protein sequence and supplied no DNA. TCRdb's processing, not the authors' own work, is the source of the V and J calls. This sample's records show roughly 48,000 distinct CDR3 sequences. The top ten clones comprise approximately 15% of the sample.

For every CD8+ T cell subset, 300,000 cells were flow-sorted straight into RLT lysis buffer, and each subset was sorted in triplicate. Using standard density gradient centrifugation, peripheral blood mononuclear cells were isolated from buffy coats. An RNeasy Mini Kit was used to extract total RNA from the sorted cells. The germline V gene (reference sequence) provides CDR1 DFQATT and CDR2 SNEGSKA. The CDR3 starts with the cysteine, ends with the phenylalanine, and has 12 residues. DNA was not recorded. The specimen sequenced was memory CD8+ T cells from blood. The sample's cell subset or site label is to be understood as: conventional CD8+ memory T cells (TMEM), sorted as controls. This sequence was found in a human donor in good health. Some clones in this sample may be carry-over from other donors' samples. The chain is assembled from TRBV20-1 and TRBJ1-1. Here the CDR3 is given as CSASPLGTEAFF.